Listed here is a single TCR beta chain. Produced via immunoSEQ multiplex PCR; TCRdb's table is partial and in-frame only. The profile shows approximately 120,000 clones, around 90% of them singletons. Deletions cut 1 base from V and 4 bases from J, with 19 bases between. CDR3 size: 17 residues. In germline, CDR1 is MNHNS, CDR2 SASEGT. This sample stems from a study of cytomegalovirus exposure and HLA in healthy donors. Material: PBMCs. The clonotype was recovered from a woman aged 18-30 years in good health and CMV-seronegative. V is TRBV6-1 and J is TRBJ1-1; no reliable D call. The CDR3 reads CASSEVSWPGLGTEAFF. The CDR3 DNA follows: TGTGCCAGCAGTGAAGTATCGTGGCCGGGGTTGGGCACTGAAGCTTTCTTT.